The TCR beta chain described here comes from a study of T cell responses to AZD1222 COVID-19 vaccine. Profiling relied on immunoSEQ multiplex PCR, and the TCRdb table lists in-frame clones only, not all of them. The top ten hold approximately 1% of the sample, which has approximately 160,000 clones, about 92% seen once. V lost 3 bases, J lost 4 bases, and 12 bases lay in between. Germline loops: CDR1 KGHSH, CDR2 LQKENI. There are 14 residues in the CDR3. The chain has TRBV18 and TRBJ1-1; D perhaps matches TRBD1 (6 bases). This TCR derives from an adult in good health. The sequences come from peripheral blood, collected on day 0 of AZD1222 vaccination. In DNA, the CDR3 is TGTGCCAGCTCACCTTCCGGGGGCGGCACTGAAGCTTTCTTT. The encoded protein is CASSPSGGGTEAFF.